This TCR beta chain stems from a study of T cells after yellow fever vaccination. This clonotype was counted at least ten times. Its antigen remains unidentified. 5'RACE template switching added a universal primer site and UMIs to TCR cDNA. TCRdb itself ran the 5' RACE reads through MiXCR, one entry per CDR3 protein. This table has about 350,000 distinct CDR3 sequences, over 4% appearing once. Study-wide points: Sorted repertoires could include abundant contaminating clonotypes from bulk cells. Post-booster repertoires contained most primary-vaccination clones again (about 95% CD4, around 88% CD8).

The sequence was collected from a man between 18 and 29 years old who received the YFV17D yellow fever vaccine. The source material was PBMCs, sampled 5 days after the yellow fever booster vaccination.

The CDR3 loop reads CASSPRAGRDTQYF. The CDR3 DNA is TGTGCCAGCAGCCCCCGGGCGGGGCGGGATACGCAGTATTTT. The chain links TRBV12-3 or TRBV12-4 to TRBJ2-3, with D tentatively TRBD2 (6 bases). There are 14 residues in the CDR3. V was trimmed by 6 bases and J by 6 bases, leaving 16 bases between them.